The rows below give T cell receptor beta chains drawn from one sample of a study of blood T cell repertoires in COVID-19. Sequencing was performed with immunoSEQ multiplex PCR; in TCRdb, only in-frame clones are kept and a portion is missing. Of about 60,000 clones in the sample, 65% to 80% were seen once. Sequenced input: peripheral blood. All receptors come from a woman in her 70s with acute or convalescent COVID-19. Both conserved end residues are part of each CDR3. D genes are given only for firm matches.

TRBV13,NA,CASTPRPGIGQETQYF
TRBV5-8,NA,CASILYREAFF
TRBV3-1/TRBV3-2,TRBD1,CASSQSKGAAGYTF
TRBV24-1,TRBD1,CATSDLDRGSSPLHF
TRBV6-2/TRBV6-3,TRBD2,CASSTPGGMGQETQYF
TRBV5-4,TRBD2,CASSGGGSGANVLTF
TRBV5-1,TRBD1,CASRDRGMNTEAFF
TRBV15,NA,CATSRDRGAWNYGYTF
TRBV12-5,TRBD2,CASGSAGVVTQYF
TRBV7-8,NA,CASSALRGVSNQPQHF
TRBV7-3,TRBD2,CASSLSGTGTAGELFF
TRBV3-1/TRBV3-2,NA,CASSPTVDTGNTIYF
TRBV25-1,NA,CASSDAVYGYTF
TRBV19,NA,CASSDDSSTNEKLFF
TRBV6-1,TRBD1,CASSEGQGAWDTEAFF
TRBV4-1,NA,CASSQEGPLQAGGNTIYF
TRBV19,NA,CATSNRESYEQYF
TRBV2,TRBD1,CASTQGAGGYTF
TRBV7-2,NA,CASSPRGGDAEAFF
TRBV4-1,TRBD1,CASSPAQGSRESTGELFF
TRBV2,TRBD1,CASVYGTAYGYTF
TRBV19,NA,CASSNSLGNQPQHF
TRBV29-1,NA,CSVRLQGFNQPQHF
TRBV6-5,NA,CASSSQGFNSPLHF
TRBV24-1,TRBD1,CATSDPGTGKNTGELFF
TRBV7-8,NA,CASRERRSGGTDTQYF
TRBV29-1,NA,CSAISPLGLSGQFF
TRBV6-5,TRBD1,CASSRQGASTEAFF
TRBV27,NA,CASSFRVARDTKTGTTTYEQYF
TRBV27,NA,CASSLNTPSYEQYF
TRBV7-3,TRBD2,CASSLRPRGGIFTDTQYF
TRBV3-1/TRBV3-2,TRBD2,CASRPTSGGAGGELFF
TRBV15,TRBD2,CATSSRTSFLYDTQYF
TRBV4-2,NA,CASSQEGRLTRGKNIQYF
TRBV29-1,NA,CSVGRLRGETQYF
TRBV7-8,NA,CASIPRAGMMDTQYF
TRBV19,TRBD1,CASSIVGTGNTEAFF
TRBV6-5,NA,CASSYSPTGITEAFF
TRBV10-3,NA,CAISSGTSNQPQHF
TRBV7-9,TRBD2,CASSSPGGGAMYEQYF
TRBV5-4,TRBD1,CASSFRQGGIGYTF
TRBV10-1,NA,CASGTSYEQYF
TRBV9,NA,CASSQRRVSSYNEQFF
TRBV7-9,TRBD1,CASSTNTGGQEKLFF
TRBV11-3,TRBD1,CASSSGTGFYEQYF
TRBV20-1,NA,CSASLPRNNEQFF
TRBV28,NA,CASTPVDTDTQYF